This T cell receptor beta chain appears in the sequencing data of a study of blood T cell repertoires in COVID-19. Study context: The origin of the acute and convalescent COVID-19 samples was the United States, Italy and Spain. The analysed material was cDNA or gDNA that came from T cells, B-cell-depleted T cells, or PBMCs.

Sequencing used immunoSEQ multiplex PCR; TCRdb keeps in-frame clones, though not all of them. The table has a few hundred thousand clones, 70% to 90% seen once. Looked up from germline, CDR1 is MNHNY and CDR2 is SVGAGI (reference sequence). The V gene end was trimmed by 5 bases and the J gene end by 2 bases; junction bases not matched to a gene: 8. There are 15 residues in the CDR3. The source is a woman aged 45-60 years with acute or convalescent COVID-19. The chain carries TRBV6-6 and TRBJ2-7; 8 nucleotides agree with TRBD1. The specimen was peripheral blood. The CDR3 DNA is TGTGCCAGCAGTCCCCGCCAGGGGGCCGCCTACGAGCAGTACTTC. Translating it yields CASSPRQGAAYEQYF.